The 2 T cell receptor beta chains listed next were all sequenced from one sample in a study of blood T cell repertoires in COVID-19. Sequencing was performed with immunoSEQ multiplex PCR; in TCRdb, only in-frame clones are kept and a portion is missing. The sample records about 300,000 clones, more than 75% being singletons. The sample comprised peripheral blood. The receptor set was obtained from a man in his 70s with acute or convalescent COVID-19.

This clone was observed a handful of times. The CDR3 DNA follows: TGTGCCAGCAGCTCCCCCTTGAACACTGAAGCTTTCTTT. Translated: CASSSPLNTEAFF. The chain is built from TRBV5-6 and TRBJ1-1; D gene uncertain. This CDR3 spans 13 amino acids. V was pared by 3 bases and J by 0 bases, with 6 bases between. The V gene's germline CDR1 is SGHDT and CDR2 YYEEEE.

The CDR3 here is CASSQVAGYTEAFF. For the CDR3, the DNA is TGCGCCAGCAGCCAAGTTGCGGGCTACACTGAAGCTTTCTTT. The rearrangement links TRBV4-3 to TRBJ1-1, with D hard to call. The CDR3 loop spans 14 amino acids. The V end lost 1 base, the J end lost 3 bases, and 9 bases lay between the germline ends. The germline CDR1 and CDR2 sequences are LGHNA and YSLEER.